Below are 4 T cell receptor beta chains sequenced from a single sample in a study of blood T cell repertoires in COVID-19 (dated by TCRdb to 2019 to 2021). The library was generated by the immunoSEQ multiplex PCR assay. The clones in this table, taken by TCRdb from immuneACCESS, are in-frame only. Not every clone is retained; where verified, under half of the shortfall comes from an unresolved V gene, and the cause of the rest is unknown. The sample records tens of thousands of clones, more than 85% of which are singletons. Jointly, the top ten make up 2.5% to 3.5% of the sample. Sequencing was carried out using peripheral blood. These receptors were taken from a woman in her 70s with active COVID-19.

This chain links TRBV5-4 with TRBJ1-3; no clear D. Looked up from germline, CDR1 is SGHNT and CDR2 is YYREEE (reference sequence). V dropped 0 bases and J dropped 4 bases, with 5 bases sitting between them. This CDR3 spans 13 amino acids. The CDR3 nucleotides read TGTGCCAGCAGCTTGGCCGGGGGAAACACCATATATTTT. It is translated as CASSLAGGNTIYF.

The chain links TRBV7-9 to TRBJ2-2; tentatively, D is TRBD2 (6 bases). In germline, CDR1 is SEHNR, CDR2 FQNEAQ (reference sequence). This CDR3 comprises 16 residues. V dropped 4 bases and J dropped 4 bases, with 16 bases sitting between them. CDR3 in amino acids: CASSSAGGGITGELFF. In DNA form, the CDR3 reads TGTGCCAGCAGCTCAGCGGGTGGAGGTATCACCGGGGAGCTGTTTTTT.

This clone came up a few times. The chain combines TRBV7-9 with TRBJ1-2; 7 bases line up with TRBD1. J gave up 7 bases and V 5 bases, and 10 bases lay outside the gene matches. The CDR3 covers 14 residues. From germline, CDR1 is SEHNR and CDR2 FQNEAQ (reference sequence). The DNA of the CDR3 is TGTGCCAGCAGCCCCACCCACAGGGGCGGTGGCTACACCTTC. This encodes CASSPTHRGGGYTF.

V and J are TRBV9 and TRBJ2-5; 8 bases map to TRBD2. Germline V gene sequence: CDR1 SGDLS, CDR2 YYNGEE. Unmatched junction bases numbered 7, after V lost 2 bases and J lost 1 base. The CDR3 has 16 residues. The CDR3 coding sequence is TGTGCCAGCAGCGTTTCCGGCGGGGGGCTCCAAGAGACCCAGTACTTC. Protein product: CASSVSGGGLQETQYF. Combining the CDR3 with reference TRBV9 and TRBJ2-5 gives the whole variable domain DSGVTQTPKHLITATGQRVTLRCSPRSGDLSVYWYQQSLDQGLQFLIQYYNGEERAKGNILERFSAQQFPDLHSELNLSSLELGDSALYFCASSVSGGGLQETQYFGPGTRLLVL.